This entry concerns a single T cell receptor beta chain. TCR beta VDJ combinations and CDR3 sequences were profiled from genomic DNA. In TCRdb, the reads were re-called with MiXCR into one record per CDR3 protein. The data show just over 400,000 distinct CDR3 sequences, 55% to 70% seen once. The CDR3 is made up of 13 amino acids. Germline V lookup: CDR1 DFQATT, CDR2 SNEGSKA (reference sequence). J gave up 8 bases and V 0 bases, and 5 bases lay outside the gene matches. The data are from a study of CD8+CD57+ T cells in acquired aplastic anemia. Background on the study: Recorded DNA amounts for sorted CD4+ and CD8+ cells had an average of around 3 ug. Healthy donors gave about 10.8 million reads on average for CD4+ cells.

The chain has TRBV20-1 and TRBJ2-5; 8 bases are shared with TRBD2. Specimen: sorted CD4+, CD8+, or CD8+CD57+ T cells (not recorded which) from PBMCs. The TCR sequence derives from a human donor in good health, serving as a control. The CDR3 spells CSARDLLAGTQYF. In DNA, the CDR3 is TGCAGTGCTAGAGATCTCCTAGCGGGCACCCAGTACTTC.